This T cell receptor (beta chain) is from a study of blood T cell repertoires in COVID-19. Study in general: COVID-19 samples collected from the United States, Italy and Spain covered acute and convalescent phases. PBMCs, B-cell-depleted T cells, or T cells were the source of the cDNA or gDNA that made up the material.

Per the original methods: Amplification with reference gene primers provided the estimates of nucleated cell counts. Data came from immunoSEQ multiplex PCR; TCRdb stores just in-frame clones and leaves some out. The DNA gave D and trimming, while V, J and clone size come from that table. In the table there are about 240,000 clones, 85% to 90% of which are singletons. CDR1 and CDR2 from the germline V gene are LGHDT and YNNKEL (reference sequence). Trimming shortened V by 4 bases and J by 5 bases, and 8 bases separated the two germline ends. This CDR3 is 12 amino acids long. Sequenced input: peripheral blood. V usage is TRBV3-1 (or the pseudogene TRBV3-2) and J usage is TRBJ2-5; the D is unclear. This TCR was sampled from a woman aged 40 to 55 who had recovered from COVID-19. The DNA of the CDR3 is TGTGCCAGCAGCCCAGTCGGGGAGACCCAGTACTTC. Translating gives CASSPVGETQYF.